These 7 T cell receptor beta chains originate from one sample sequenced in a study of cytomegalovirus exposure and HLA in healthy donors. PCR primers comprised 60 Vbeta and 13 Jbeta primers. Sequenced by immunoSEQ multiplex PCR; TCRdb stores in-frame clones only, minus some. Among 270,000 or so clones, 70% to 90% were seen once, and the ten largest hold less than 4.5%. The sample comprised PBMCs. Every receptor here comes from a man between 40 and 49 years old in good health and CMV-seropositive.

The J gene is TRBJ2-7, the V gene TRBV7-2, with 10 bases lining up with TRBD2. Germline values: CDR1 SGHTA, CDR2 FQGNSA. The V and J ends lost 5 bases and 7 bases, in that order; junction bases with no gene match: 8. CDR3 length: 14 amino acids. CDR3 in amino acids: CASSTAGGPGEQYF. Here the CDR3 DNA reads TGTGCCAGCAGCACAGCGGGAGGGCCGGGGGAGCAGTACTTC.

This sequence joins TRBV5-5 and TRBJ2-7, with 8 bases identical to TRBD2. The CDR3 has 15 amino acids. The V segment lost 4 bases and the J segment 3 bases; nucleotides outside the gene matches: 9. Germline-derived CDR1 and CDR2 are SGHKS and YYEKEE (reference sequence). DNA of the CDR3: TGTGCCAGCAGCCCGGCGGGGGGCCGCCTCTACGAGCAGTACTTC. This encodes CASSPAGGRLYEQYF. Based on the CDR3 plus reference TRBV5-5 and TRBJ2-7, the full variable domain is DAGVTQSPTHLIKTRGQQVTLRCSPISGHKSVSWYQQVLGQGPQFIFQYYEKEERGRGNFPDRFSARQFPNYSSELNVNALLLGDSALYLCASSPAGGRLYEQYFGPGTRLTVT.

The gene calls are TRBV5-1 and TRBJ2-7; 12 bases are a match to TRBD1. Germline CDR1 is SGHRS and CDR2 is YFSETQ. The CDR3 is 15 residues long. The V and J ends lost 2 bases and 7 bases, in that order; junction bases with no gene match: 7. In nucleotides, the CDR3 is TGCGCCAGCAGCTTACCGGGACAGGGGGCGAGGGAGCAGTACTTC. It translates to CASSLPGQGAREQYF.

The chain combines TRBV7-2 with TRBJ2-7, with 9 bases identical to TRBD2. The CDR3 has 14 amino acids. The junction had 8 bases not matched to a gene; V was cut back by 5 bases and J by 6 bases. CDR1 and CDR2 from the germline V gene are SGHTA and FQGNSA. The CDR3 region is CASSKGLAASEQYF. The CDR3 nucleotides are TGTGCCAGCAGCAAGGGACTAGCAGCGTCCGAGCAGTACTTC.

This CDR3 reads CASSLAGGAEAYNEQFF. In nucleotides, the CDR3 is TGCGCCAGCAGCTTGGCAGGTGGGGCCGAGGCCTACAATGAGCAGTTCTTC. The chain carries TRBV5-1 and TRBJ2-1, with TRBD1 as a possible D gene (5 bases). Germline V lookup: CDR1 SGHRS, CDR2 YFSETQ. Between the trimmed V and J ends, which lost 0 bases and 2 bases, there was a span of 15 bases. The CDR3 consists of 17 residues.

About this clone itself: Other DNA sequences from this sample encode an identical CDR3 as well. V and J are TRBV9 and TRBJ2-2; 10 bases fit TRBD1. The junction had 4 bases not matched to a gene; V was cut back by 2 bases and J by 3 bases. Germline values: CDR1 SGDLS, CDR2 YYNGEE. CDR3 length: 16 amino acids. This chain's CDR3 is CASSVLGTGDTGELFF. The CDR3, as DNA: TGTGCCAGCAGCGTCCTCGGGACAGGGGACACCGGGGAGCTGTTTTTT.

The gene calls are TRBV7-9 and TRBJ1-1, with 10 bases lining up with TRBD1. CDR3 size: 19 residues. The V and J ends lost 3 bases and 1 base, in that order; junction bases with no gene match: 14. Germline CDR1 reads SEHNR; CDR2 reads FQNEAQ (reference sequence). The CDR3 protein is CASSFQWTGGSPRNTEAFF. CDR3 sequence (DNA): TGTGCCAGCAGCTTCCAATGGACAGGGGGAAGCCCGCGGAACACTGAAGCTTTCTTT.